The entry below gives a single T cell receptor (beta chain) sequence along with its context. This receptor's antigen is unknown. Per-base quality was not reported, and no clone a single base away is much larger than it. TCR alpha and beta CDR3 regions were amplified with the iRepertoire nested amplicon-rescue multiplex PCR (arm-PCR) platform from RNA. The input for one-step reverse transcription and amplification was about 85-450 ng of tissue mRNA or PBMC total RNA. Following bead purification, Illumina adapters were added by a secondary multiplex PCR, and libraries between 200 and 400 bp were gel-purified. The libraries contained internal 6-nucleotide barcodes that were used for demultiplexing. Libraries were sequenced on an Illumina MiSeq with 2x220 or 2x250 nucleotide paired-end reads. In the original analysis: Paired reads were merged using FLASH 1.2.11 and were aligned to the GRCh37 human genome using BWA-MEM, after which TRA and TRB reads were extracted. For V and J assignment, an IMGT-derived reference of cassette sequences and CDR3 motifs that included pseudogenes was used. Three-frame translation of reads was performed, and productive CDR3s were defined as those with a C...FGXG motif and no stop codons. A clonotype was defined as a unique combination of a V-J cassette pair and a CDR3 amino acid sequence. Reads were filtered by Hamming distance, with the threshold set by the sequence error rate of each sample in mapped regions. TCRdb passed the public sequencing reads through fastp at Q25 and MiXCR, retaining productive beta sequences. Rows are combined by CDR3 protein, so each entry shows the most common genes and DNA. TCRdb, not the authors, supplied the V and J calls. The sample data list around 140,000 distinct CDR3 sequences, and about two fifths of these were observed just once. The ten largest clones capture 20% of the sample.

The data derive from a study of glioma-infiltrating T cells (TCRdb year 2016). A note on the overall study: TCR alpha- and beta-chain repertoires were sequenced from glioma tissue, non-neoplastic brain tissue and matched peripheral blood mononuclear cells. To gauge divergence between tissue and blood T-cell populations, every tissue-infiltrating repertoire was compared against the peripheral blood repertoire from the same patient. Three low-grade glioma patients, several primary glioblastoma patients, and three non-glioma patients who contributed non-neoplastic brain tissue made up the paired cohort.

Broader findings and caveats from the paper: Only a very small number of CDR3 sequences turned up in both tissue and blood, a result put down to high CDR3 diversity combined with limited sampling. Small numbers underpinned the group comparisons: roughly eight glioblastoma patients, three low-grade glioma patients and three non-neoplastic patients. VJ-independent divergence between tissue and blood was found to be below expectation in non-neoplastic patients but above expectation in all gliomas, particularly low-grade gliomas.

V trim: 4 bases; J trim: 3 bases; unmatched bases: 8. Reading from cysteine to phenylalanine, the CDR3 counts 15 amino acids. The only DNA kept is the CDR3, 45 bases in frame from the first base. Taken from the germline V gene, the CDR1 and CDR2 loops are LGHNA and YSLEER. Sequenced: glioma tissue, nonneoplastic brain tissue, or PBMCs (not recorded which). The V and J segments used are TRBV4-3 and TRBJ2-7, and TRBD1 matches 8 of the central bases. The clonotype was recovered from a human donor with low-grade glioma or glioblastoma, undergoing nonglioma brain surgery, or in good health (not recorded which). CDR3 loop: CASSLGSTGGYEQYF. Read as DNA, the sequence is TGCGCCAGCAGCCTGGGTAGTACAGGGGGCTACGAGCAGTACTTC.